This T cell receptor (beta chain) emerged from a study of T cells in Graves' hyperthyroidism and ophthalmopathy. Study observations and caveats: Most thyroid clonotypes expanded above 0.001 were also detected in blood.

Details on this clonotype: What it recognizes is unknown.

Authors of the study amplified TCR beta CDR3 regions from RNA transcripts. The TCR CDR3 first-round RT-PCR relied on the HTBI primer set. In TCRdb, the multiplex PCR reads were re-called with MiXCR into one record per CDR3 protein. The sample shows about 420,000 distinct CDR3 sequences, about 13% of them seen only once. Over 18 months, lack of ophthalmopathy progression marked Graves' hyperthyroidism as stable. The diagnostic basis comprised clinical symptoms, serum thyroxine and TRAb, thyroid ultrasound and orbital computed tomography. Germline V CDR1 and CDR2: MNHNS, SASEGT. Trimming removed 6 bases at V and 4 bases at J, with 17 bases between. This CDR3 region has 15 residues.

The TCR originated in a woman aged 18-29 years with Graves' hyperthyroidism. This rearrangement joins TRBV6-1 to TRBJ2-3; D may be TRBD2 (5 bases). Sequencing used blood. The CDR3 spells CASSSLVRLPDTQYF. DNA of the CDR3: TGTGCCAGCAGCTCACTAGTGAGGCTGCCAGATACGCAGTATTTT.